Presented here are 6 T cell receptor beta chains from one specimen sequenced in a study of tumor-infiltrating lymphocytes in localized non-small cell lung cancer. Assay: immunoSEQ multiplex PCR; the TCRdb copy retains only in-frame clones and omits some. The sample includes roughly 10,000 clones, about three fifths of them seen just once. The sample taken for sequencing was uninvolved lung tissue not adjacent to the tumor. These receptors came from a human donor with non-small cell lung cancer.

The V gene is TRBV6-5, the J gene TRBJ2-6, with a weak D call TRBD1 (6 bases). This CDR3 has 15 residues. V lost 2 bases to trimming and J lost 4 bases, with 9 bases between them. Per the germline V gene, CDR1 is MNHEY and CDR2 is SVGAGI. CDR3 bases: TGTGCCAGCAGTTACAGGGGGACCGGGGCCAACGTCCTGACTTTC. It encodes CASSYRGTGANVLTF.

The chain has TRBV7-6 and TRBJ2-7, with D possibly TRBD2 on 7 matching bases. V was shortened by 5 bases and J by 0 bases, with 14 bases between the two germline ends. Germline values: CDR1 SGHVS, CDR2 FNYEAQ. This CDR3 has 15 amino acids. CDR3 sequence (DNA): TGTGCCAGCAGCGCGCGGGGGCCGAGCTCCTACGAGCAGTACTTC. This translates into CASSARGPSSYEQYF.

By share, this clone ranks as medium-sized (0.01 to 0.1%). This chain links TRBV2 with TRBJ1-6; no definite D call. Between the trimmed V and J ends, which lost 7 bases and 11 bases, there was a span of 12 bases. CDR3 length: 12 residues. Germline-derived CDR1 and CDR2 are SNHLY and FYNNEI. The CDR3 loop reads CASTLPMAPLHF. CDR3 nucleotides: TGTGCCAGCACCCTACCCATGGCACCCCTCCACTTT.

The chain is built from TRBV5-1 and TRBJ2-7; D is unresolved. Trimming left V 4 bases short and J 6 bases short, with 20 bases between. This CDR3 is 15 amino acids long. Germline V gene data show CDR1 as SGHRS and CDR2 as YFSETQ. The CDR3 region is CASSLGPVGSAEQYF. The CDR3 nucleotides read TGCGCCAGCAGCCTGGGCCCGGTAGGCTCCGCCGAGCAGTACTTC.

The chain joins TRBV9 to TRBJ2-5; D ambiguous. CDR1 is SGDLS, CDR2 YYNGEE, per germline. V was clipped by 2 bases and J by 5 bases, with 28 bases between them. This CDR3 comprises 19 residues. The CDR3 bases are TGTGCCAGCAGCGTTGGTGGGGTAAACCGTCAAGCAGCACGCGAGACCCAGTACTTC. Amino acid sequence: CASSVGGVNRQAARETQYF.

The chain combines TRBV5-1 with TRBJ2-7; D unresolved. This CDR3 region has 11 residues. Trimming pared 4 bases from V and 7 bases from J, leaving 9 bases between. CDR1 is SGHRS, CDR2 YFSETQ, per germline. The CDR3: CASSIAGEQYF. The CDR3 coding sequence is TGCGCCAGCAGCATAGCCGGGGAGCAGTACTTC.